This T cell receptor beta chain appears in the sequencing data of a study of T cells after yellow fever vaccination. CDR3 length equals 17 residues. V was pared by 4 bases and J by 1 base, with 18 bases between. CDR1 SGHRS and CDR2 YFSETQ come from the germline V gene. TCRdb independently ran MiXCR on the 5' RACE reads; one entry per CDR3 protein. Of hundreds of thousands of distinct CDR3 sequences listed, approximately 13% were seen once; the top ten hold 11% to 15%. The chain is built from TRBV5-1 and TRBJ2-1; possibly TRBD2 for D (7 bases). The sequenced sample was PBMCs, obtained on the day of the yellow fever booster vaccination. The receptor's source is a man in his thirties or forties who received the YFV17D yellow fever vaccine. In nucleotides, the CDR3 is TGCGCCAGCAGCCCCAGGGAGGGGGGGAGTTCCTACAATGAGCAGTTCTTC. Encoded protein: CASSPREGGSSYNEQFF.